Below are 17 T cell receptor beta chains sequenced from a single sample in a study of identifying expanded T cells in peripheral blood. Measured with immunoSEQ multiplex PCR; TCRdb has only the in-frame clones, and not every one. The data show around 56,000 clones, roughly four fifths seen once. Input material: blood. The origin of the receptors is a person aged 18-70 years in good health.

The V and J genes are TRBV11-3 and TRBJ2-2; D may be TRBD2 (5 bases). The CDR3 totals 13 residues. Germline CDR1 is SGHNT and CDR2 is YENEEA. V was cut by 6 bases and J by 6 bases, with 11 bases left in between. CDR3: CASRGYGAGELFF. The CDR3 DNA is TGTGCCAGCAGGGGATACGGGGCCGGGGAGCTGTTTTTT.

The chain combines TRBV18 with TRBJ1-1; D is ambiguous. V lost 3 bases, J lost 0 bases, and 2 bases lay in between. The CDR3 has 12 residues. Germline CDR1 and CDR2: KGHSH and LQKENI. The CDR3 is CASSPLNTEAFF. CDR3 nucleotides: TGTGCCAGCTCACCTCTGAACACTGAAGCTTTCTTT.

This clone was detected once. This chain uses TRBV9 with TRBJ1-4, with D possibly being TRBD1 (5 bases). The germline V gene has CDR1 SGDLS and CDR2 YYNGEE. CDR3 length: 14 residues. V was trimmed by 4 bases and J by 8 bases, leaving 15 bases between them. The CDR3 region has the DNA TGTGCCAGCAGCCCGAGTGGGGCGGAGGAAAAACTGTTTTTT. This encodes CASSPSGAEEKLFF.

V gene TRBV6-6 combines with J gene TRBJ2-2; 12 nucleotides line up with TRBD2. Germline V CDR1 and CDR2: MNHNY, SVGAGI (reference sequence). The CDR3 spans 16 residues. With 6 bases clipped from V and 7 bases from J, the junction kept 9 bases outside the gene matches. The CDR3 bases are TGTGCCAGCAGCTCCCGACTAGCGGGGGACCGCGGGGAGCTGTTTTTT. It encodes CASSSRLAGDRGELFF.

This chain joins TRBV6-5 and TRBJ2-7; possibly TRBD1 or TRBD2 for D (5 bases each). The V gene lost 2 bases and the J gene lost 6 bases, with 11 bases spanning the gap. The CDR3 extends over 13 amino acids. From germline, CDR1 is MNHEY and CDR2 SVGAGI. The CDR3 bases are TGTGCCAGCAGTTACAGGCAGGGACGCGAGCAGTACGTC. Its protein product is CASSYRQGREQYV.

The chain's CDR3 is CASSRGASGLEQFF. The CDR3 bases are TGTGCCAGCTCACGGGGGGCTAGCGGCCTTGAGCAGTTCTTC. The J gene is TRBJ2-1, the V gene TRBV18, with D tentatively TRBD2 (7 bases). In germline, CDR1 is KGHSH, CDR2 LQKENI. The CDR3 consists of 14 residues. The V end lost 4 bases, the J end lost 9 bases, and 16 bases lay between the germline ends.

The chain uses TRBV18 and TRBJ2-5; 8 nucleotides agree with TRBD2. The junction had 5 bases not matched to a gene; V was cut back by 0 bases and J by 2 bases. The germline V gene encodes CDR1 KGHSH and CDR2 LQKENI. This CDR3 region has 16 residues. The CDR3 region has the DNA TGTGCCAGCTCACCACCGAGGACTAGCACTCAAGAGACCCAGTACTTC. Its protein product is CASSPPRTSTQETQYF.

This clone was seen just once. J is TRBJ2-7 and V is TRBV10-3; D may be TRBD1 or TRBD2 (5 bases each). Germline V gene data show CDR1 as ENHRY and CDR2 as SYGVKD. This CDR3 has 13 amino acids. Trimming pared 8 bases from V and 6 bases from J, leaving 17 bases between. CDR3 in amino acids: CAIGMQFGGEQYV. As DNA, the CDR3 is TGTGCCATCGGAATGCAATTTGGGGGCGAGCAGTACGTC.

The rearrangement joins TRBV4-1 to TRBJ1-4; 7 nucleotides agree with TRBD1. Germline V CDR1 and CDR2: MGHRA, YSYEKL. This CDR3 contains 16 residues. J was trimmed by 6 bases and V by 4 bases; bases with no gene match: 11. This chain's CDR3 is CASSRRRGTDHEKLFF. DNA for the CDR3: TGCGCCAGCAGCCGCAGAAGGGGGACAGACCATGAAAAACTGTTTTTT.

The gene calls are TRBV27 and TRBJ1-5; TRBD1 matches at 8 bases. CDR3 length: 15 residues. Germline CDR1 MNHEY, CDR2 SMNVEV (reference sequence). Germline trimming cut 6 bases from V and 3 bases from J; bases unmatched to any gene: 7. The CDR3 here is CASRAGQGHNQPQHF. The CDR3 nucleotides read TGTGCCAGCAGGGCCGGACAGGGCCACAATCAGCCCCAGCATTTT.

The gene calls are TRBV10-3 and TRBJ1-2, with D possibly being TRBD1 (6 bases). V lost 0 bases and J lost 1, with 12 bases in between. Germline CDR1 is ENHRY and CDR2 is SYGVKD. This CDR3 comprises 16 residues. CDR3 amino acids: CAISESETGLNYGYTF. The CDR3 DNA reads TGTGCCATCAGTGAGTCCGAGACAGGACTTAACTATGGCTACACCTTC.

Only one count was recorded for this clone. The gene calls are TRBV11-2 and TRBJ2-1; TRBD2 is a possible D gene (5 bases). CDR3 length equals 12 residues. CDR1 and CDR2 (germline): SGHAT, FQNNGV. The V and J ends lost 5 bases and 6 bases respectively, with 8 bases between them. The CDR3 DNA reads TGTGCCAGCAGCCGGACTGCCAATGAGCAGTTCTTC. This translates into CASSRTANEQFF.

V is TRBV30 and J is TRBJ1-4, with D unclear. The germline gives CDR1 GTSNPN, CDR2 SVGIG (reference sequence). CDR3 length equals 12 residues. V lost 4 bases and J lost 7, with 10 bases in between. In DNA form, the CDR3 reads TGTGCCTGGACCCCCTCGAGTGAAAAACTGTTTTTT. Its translation: CAWTPSSEKLFF.

The genes are TRBV7-2 and TRBJ1-2; D not resolved. Trimming removed 0 bases from V and 7 bases from J, with 6 bases in between. This CDR3 spans 12 amino acids. The germline V gene encodes CDR1 SGHTA and CDR2 FQGNSA. For the CDR3, the DNA is TGTGCCAGCAGCTTAGCCTACAGTGGCTACACCTTC. Its protein product is CASSLAYSGYTF.

CDR3 residues: CASSLEGPMNTEAFF. The CDR3 bases are TGCGCCAGCAGCTTGGAGGGTCCGATGAACACTGAAGCTTTCTTT. This chain uses TRBV5-1 with TRBJ1-1, with unresolved D. Germline CDR1 is SGHRS and CDR2 is YFSETQ. This CDR3 comprises 15 residues. With 0 bases removed from V and 0 bases from J, the gap between germline ends came to 9 bases.

J is TRBJ2-1 and V is TRBV10-2; D gene ambiguous. Deletions cut 0 bases from V and 1 base from J, with 10 bases between. The CDR3 runs to 16 residues. CDR1 is WSHSY, CDR2 SAAADI, per germline. The chain's CDR3 is CASSESFLGSYNEQFF. The CDR3 DNA reads TGCGCCAGCAGTGAGTCCTTTCTTGGGTCCTACAATGAGCAGTTCTTC.

V and J are TRBV11-3 and TRBJ2-5; TRBD1 might be the D (6 bases). Looked up from germline, CDR1 is SGHNT and CDR2 is YENEEA. V was pared by 1 base and J by 5 bases, with 14 bases between. The CDR3 is made up of 15 amino acids. Here the CDR3 reads CASSLVATGKETQYF. CDR3 coding DNA: TGTGCCAGCAGCTTAGTTGCTACAGGGAAGGAGACCCAGTACTTC.